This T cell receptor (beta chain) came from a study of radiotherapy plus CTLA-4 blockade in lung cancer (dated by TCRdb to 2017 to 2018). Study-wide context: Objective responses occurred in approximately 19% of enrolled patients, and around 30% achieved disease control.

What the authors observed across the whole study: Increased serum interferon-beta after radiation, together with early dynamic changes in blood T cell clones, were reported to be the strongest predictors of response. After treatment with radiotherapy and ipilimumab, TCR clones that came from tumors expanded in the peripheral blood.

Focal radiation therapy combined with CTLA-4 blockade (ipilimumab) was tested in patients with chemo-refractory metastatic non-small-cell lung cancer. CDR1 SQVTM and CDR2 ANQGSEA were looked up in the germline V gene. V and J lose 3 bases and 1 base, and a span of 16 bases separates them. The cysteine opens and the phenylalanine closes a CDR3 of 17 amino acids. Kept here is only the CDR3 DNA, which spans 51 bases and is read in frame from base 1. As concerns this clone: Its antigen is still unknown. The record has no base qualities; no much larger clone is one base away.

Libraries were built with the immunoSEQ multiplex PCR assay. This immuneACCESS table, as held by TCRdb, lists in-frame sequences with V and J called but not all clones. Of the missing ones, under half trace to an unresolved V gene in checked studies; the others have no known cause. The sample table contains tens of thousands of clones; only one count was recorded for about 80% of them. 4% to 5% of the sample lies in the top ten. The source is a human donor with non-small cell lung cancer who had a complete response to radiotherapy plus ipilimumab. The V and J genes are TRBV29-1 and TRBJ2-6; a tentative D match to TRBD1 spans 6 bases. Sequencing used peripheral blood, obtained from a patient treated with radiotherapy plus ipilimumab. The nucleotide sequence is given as TGCAGCGTTGAGTCAGGGGTTAGTATATCTGGGGCCAACGTCCTGACTTTC. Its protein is CSVESGVSISGANVLTF.